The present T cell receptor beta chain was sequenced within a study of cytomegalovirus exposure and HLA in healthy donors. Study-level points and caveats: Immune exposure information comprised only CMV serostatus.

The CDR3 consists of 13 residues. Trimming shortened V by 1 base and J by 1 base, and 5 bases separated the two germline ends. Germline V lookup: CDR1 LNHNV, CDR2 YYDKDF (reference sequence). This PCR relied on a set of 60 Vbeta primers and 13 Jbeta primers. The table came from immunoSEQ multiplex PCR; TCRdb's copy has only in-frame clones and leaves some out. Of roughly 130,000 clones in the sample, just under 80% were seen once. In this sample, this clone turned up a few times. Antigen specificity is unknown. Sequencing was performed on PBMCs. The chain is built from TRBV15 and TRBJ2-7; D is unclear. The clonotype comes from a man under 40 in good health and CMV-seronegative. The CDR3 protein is CATSRAGSYEQYF. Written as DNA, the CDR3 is TGTGCCACCAGCAGAGCCGGGTCCTACGAGCAGTACTTC.